The clone carrying this TCR beta chain appeared a few times. Its antigen is undetermined. These data belong to a study of early T cells in non-severe SARS-CoV-2 infection. Across the whole study: Sequencing of unsorted whole blood was done on bulk RNA, leaving chains unpaired.

The length of the CDR3 is 14 residues. Trimming took off 6 bases at V and 4 bases at J, with 15 bases between the two ends. Per germline, CDR1 MNHNS and CDR2 SASEGT. General study points: Sequences matched to VDJdb favored anti-spike CD8 responses, while private and CD4 specificities were missed.

Tagging with unique molecular identifiers was applied to individual cDNA molecules. Each CDR3 protein gets one entry after TCRdb re-called the 5' RACE reads with MiXCR. The sample carries approximately 47,000 distinct CDR3 sequences, around a tenth recorded once. This TCR was recovered from an adult who was a healthcare worker with PCR-confirmed SARS-CoV-2 infection or an uninfected control (not recorded which). The source material was whole blood, sampled at baseline. V usage is TRBV6-1 and J usage is TRBJ2-5; maybe TRBD2 (7 bases). The CDR3, as DNA: TGTGCCAGCAGCGCCGGGGGAGGGGGAGAGACCCAGTACTTC. Translated: CASSAGGGGETQYF.